This TCR beta chain was documented in a study of blood T cells in healthy people across ages. Study background: The template switching approach captured approximately one barcoded beta molecule for every two T cells.

The junction had 5 bases not matched to a gene; V was cut back by 0 bases and J by 3 bases. Germline CDR1 reads SGHRS; CDR2 reads YFSETQ. This CDR3 is 17 amino acids long. Together with a sample-barcoded 5' primer, a J-beta primer mix was included in a second PCR lasting about 7 to 12 cycles. From the 5' RACE reads, TCRdb called clonotypes with MiXCR, one entry per CDR3 protein. The sample carries about 1.8 million distinct CDR3 sequences, less than 50% recorded once. The TCR comes from a woman aged 40 to 50 in good health. Specimen: blood. The chain employs TRBV5-1 and TRBJ2-5, with 13 bases identical to TRBD2. In DNA form, the CDR3 reads TGCGCCAGCAGCTTGGGAGGGACTAGCGGGGTTGAAGAGACCCAGTACTTC. Protein product: CASSLGGTSGVEETQYF.